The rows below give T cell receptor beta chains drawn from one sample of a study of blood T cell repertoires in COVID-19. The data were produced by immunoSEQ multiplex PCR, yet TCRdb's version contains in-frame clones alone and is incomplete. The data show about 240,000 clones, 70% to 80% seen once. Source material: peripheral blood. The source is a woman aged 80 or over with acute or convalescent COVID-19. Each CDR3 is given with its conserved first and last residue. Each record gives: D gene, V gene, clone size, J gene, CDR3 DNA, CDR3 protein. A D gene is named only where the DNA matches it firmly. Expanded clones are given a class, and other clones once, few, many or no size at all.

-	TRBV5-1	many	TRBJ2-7	TGCGCCAGCAGCTTGGAACTTCTCTACGAGCAGTACTTC	CASSLELLYEQYF
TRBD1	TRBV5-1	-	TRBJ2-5	TGCGCCAGCAGCTTGGGCGACAGGGGGTATTTGGAGACCCAGTACTTC	CASSLGDRGYLETQYF
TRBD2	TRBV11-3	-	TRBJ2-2	TGTGCCAGCAGCTTTTCAATTGGTCGGGAGGGCCCCACCGGGGAGCTGTTTTTT	CASSFSIGREGPTGELFF
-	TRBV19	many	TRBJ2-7	TGTGCCAGTAGTATTATGGGGGGAAGCTCCTACGAGCAGTACTTC	CASSIMGGSSYEQYF
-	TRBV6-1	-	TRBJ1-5	TGTGCCAGCAGTGAACGGGGGGCTAGCAATCAGCCCCAGCATTTT	CASSERGASNQPQHF
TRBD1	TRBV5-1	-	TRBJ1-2	TGCGCCAGCAGCTCCGGACAGGGGCAAGACTATGGCTACACCTTC	CASSSGQGQDYGYTF
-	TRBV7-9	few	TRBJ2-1	TGTGCCAGCAGCCCGCACTACGAAAACAATGAGCAGTTCTTC	CASSPHYENNEQFF
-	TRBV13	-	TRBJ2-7	TGTGCCAGCAGCTTATTGGACAGAACCTCCTACGAGCAGTACTTC	CASSLLDRTSYEQYF
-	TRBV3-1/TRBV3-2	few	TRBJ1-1	TGTGCCAGCAGCCAAGTGGAAGGGGGTGCTTTCTTT	CASSQVEGGAFF
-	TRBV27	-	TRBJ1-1	TGTGCCAGCAGTTTATCGGCGGCGGGGACTTATGAAGCTTTCTTT	CASSLSAAGTYEAFF
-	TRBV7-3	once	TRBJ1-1	TGTGCCAGCAGCACCGAGTTGGGCTTAAAGAACACTGAAGCTTTCTTT	CASSTELGLKNTEAFF
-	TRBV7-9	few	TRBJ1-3	TGTGCCAGCCCTGGCCATTCTGGAAACACCATATATTTT	CASPGHSGNTIYF
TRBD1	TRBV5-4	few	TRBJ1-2	TGTGCCAGCAGCTTGGTGCAGGGACAGGGGGCATATGGCTACACCTTC	CASSLVQGQGAYGYTF
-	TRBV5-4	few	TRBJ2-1	TGTGCCAGCAGCTTGGAGGGGCAGGGAGGGCAGTTCTTC	CASSLEGQGGQFF
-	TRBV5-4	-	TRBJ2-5	TGTGCCAGCAGCTCCGGGGTCCAGTACCAAGAGACCCAGTACTTC	CASSSGVQYQETQYF
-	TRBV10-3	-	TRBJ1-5	TGTGCCATCAAAGCCCAGGCAAATCAGCCCCAGCATTTT	CAIKAQANQPQHF
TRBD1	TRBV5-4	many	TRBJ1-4	TGTGCCAGCAGCTTATGGACAGGCGCTAGTGAAAAACTGTTTTTT	CASSLWTGASEKLFF
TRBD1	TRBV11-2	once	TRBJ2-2	TGTGCCAGCAGCAGCCGACAGGGGCACACCGGGGAGCTGTTTTTT	CASSSRQGHTGELFF
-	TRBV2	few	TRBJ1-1	TGTGCCAGCAGTGTAGACAGGACTCACACTGAAGCTTTCTTT	CASSVDRTHTEAFF
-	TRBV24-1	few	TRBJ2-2	TGTGCCACCAGTGACCCTAGGGGCACCGGGGAGCTGTTTTTT	CATSDPRGTGELFF
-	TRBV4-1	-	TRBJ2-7	TGCGCCAGCAGCCAAGGGGACATCGCCAGAGTGGTACAGTACTTC	CASSQGDIARVVQYF
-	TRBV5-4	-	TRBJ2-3	TGTGCCAGCAGCGAAAGCTGGAGCACAGATACGCAGTATTTT	CASSESWSTDTQYF
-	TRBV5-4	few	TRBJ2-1	TGTGCCAGCAGCTTGAGGGGGGGGAACAATGAGCAGTTCTTC	CASSLRGGNNEQFF
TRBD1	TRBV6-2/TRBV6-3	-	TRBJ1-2	TGTGCCAGCAGTCGACCGACAGGGGCGGAAAACTATGGCTACACCTTC	CASSRPTGAENYGYTF
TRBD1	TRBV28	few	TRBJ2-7	TGTGCCAGCATCCGGACAGGTAGTTCCTACGAGCAGTACTTC	CASIRTGSSYEQYF
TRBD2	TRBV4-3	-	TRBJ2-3	TGCGCCAGCAGCCAGCTAGCGGGGGTAGATACGCAGTATTTT	CASSQLAGVDTQYF
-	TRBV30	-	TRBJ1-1	TGTGCCTGGAGCACAGGGACAAAGGACACTGAAGCTTTCTTT	CAWSTGTKDTEAFF
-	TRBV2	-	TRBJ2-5	TGTGCCAGCAGTGAGGGGACTTTGAAAGAGACCCAGTACTTC	CASSEGTLKETQYF
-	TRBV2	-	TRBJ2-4	TGTGCCAGCAGTGAGGGGCCTTTAGCCAAAAACATTCAGTACTTC	CASSEGPLAKNIQYF
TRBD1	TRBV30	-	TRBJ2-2	TGTGCCTGGAGGGGAACCGGGACAGGGGGCACCGGGGAGCTGTTTTTT	CAWRGTGTGGTGELFF
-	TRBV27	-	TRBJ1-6	TGTGCCAGCAGTTCGTGGGGGGGTTCACCCCTCCACTTT	CASSSWGGSPLHF
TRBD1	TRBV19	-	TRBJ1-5	TGTGCCAGTAGTATAGTGAGGGGGACAGAAATCAATCAGCCCCAGCATTTT	CASSIVRGTEINQPQHF
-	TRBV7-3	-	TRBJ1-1	TGTGCCAGCAGCTCCATTGGCGGCAACACTGAAGCTTTCTTT	CASSSIGGNTEAFF
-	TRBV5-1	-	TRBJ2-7	TGCGCCAGCAGCTTGGGACAGTACGAGCAGTACTTC	CASSLGQYEQYF
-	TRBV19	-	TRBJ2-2	TGTGCCAGTAGTAGTTCAGGCGTTAACACCGGGGAGCTGTTTTTT	CASSSSGVNTGELFF
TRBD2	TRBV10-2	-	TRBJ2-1	TGCGCCAGCAGTGCAAATAGCGGGAGATCTGAGCAGTTCTTC	CASSANSGRSEQFF
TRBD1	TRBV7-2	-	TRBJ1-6	TGTGCCAGCAGCTCAAAGGGGGCGGGAAATTCACCCCTCCACTTT	CASSSKGAGNSPLHF
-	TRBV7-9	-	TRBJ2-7	TGTGCCAGCAGCCTCGGCGGCATAAGAGCCTACGAGCAGTACTTC	CASSLGGIRAYEQYF